One sample yielded the 4 T cell receptor beta chains listed below, sequenced in a study of OX40 agonist ivuxolimab in advanced cancers. TCRdb's copy holds only in-frame clones and misses some; the assay was immunoSEQ multiplex PCR. The sample has 75,000 to 100,000 clones, 89% seen once. The sequencing used CD4+ or CD8+ T cells sorted from blood, collected in a trial of the OX40 agonist ivuxolimab. The receptors stem from an adult with an advanced solid tumor such as melanoma, head and neck, liver or kidney cancer.

V usage is TRBV13 and J usage is TRBJ2-2; a weak D match, TRBD2 (5 bases). CDR1 is PRHDT, CDR2 FYEKMQ, per germline (reference sequence). With 1 base removed from V and 5 bases from J, the gap between germline ends came to 14 bases. CDR3 length equals 16 residues. The CDR3 is CASSLAGVHGTGELFF. CDR3 coding DNA: TGTGCCAGCAGCTTAGCCGGGGTGCATGGAACCGGGGAGCTGTTTTTT.

This rearrangement joins TRBV18 to TRBJ2-2, with D possibly being TRBD2 (6 bases). Germline V gene sequence: CDR1 KGHSH, CDR2 LQKENI. The CDR3 sequence is 14 residues long. V was clipped by 6 bases and J by 5 bases, with 13 bases between them. The CDR3 spells CASSSGLVTGELFF. CDR3 in DNA: TGTGCCAGCTCCTCGGGACTCGTGACCGGGGAGCTGTTTTTT.

This clone is a singleton in its sample. This chain links TRBV6-5 with TRBJ2-3; the D is unclear. The V gene's germline CDR1 is MNHEY and CDR2 SVGAGI. Trimming pared 1 base from V and 1 base from J, leaving 9 bases between. The CDR3 totals 15 residues. The CDR3 loop reads CASSYFPVGTDTQYF. In nucleotides, the CDR3 is TGTGCCAGCAGTTACTTTCCAGTCGGCACAGATACGCAGTATTTT.

The chain carries TRBV5-1 and TRBJ2-5; 10 bases fit TRBD1. The length of the CDR3 is 15 residues. With V trimmed by 0 bases and J by 5 bases, 4 bases remained unmatched. Germline loops: CDR1 SGHRS, CDR2 YFSETQ. The CDR3 region has the DNA TGCGCCAGCAGCTTGGAAGGGACAGGGGTGGAGACCCAGTACTTC. This encodes CASSLEGTGVETQYF.